This T cell receptor (beta chain) was found in a study of Ad26.COV2.S vaccination and SARS-CoV-2 variants. The study, taken as a whole, reports: Participants in the vaccine arm had higher spike-specific TCR breadth; placebo recipients had lower.

Germline loops: CDR1 SGHVS, CDR2 FQNEAQ. The V gene end was trimmed by 2 bases and the J gene end by 5 bases; junction bases not matched to a gene: 21. The CDR3 length is 20 residues. Treatment denoted: 15 to 20 received Ad26.COV2.S at low or high dose, single or two shots; roughly five received placebo; per-sample allocation not given. The samples date from day 63 after the first vaccine or placebo injection. Regarding this clone: Its antigen is still unknown.

Only in-frame clones appear in the TCRdb table, and some are missing; sequencing was by immunoSEQ multiplex PCR. The table includes some 520,000 clones, around 88% detected once. The source was peripheral blood, collected in a trial of Ad26.COV2.S vaccine versus placebo. The sequence was collected from a person aged 18-60 years who received the Ad26.COV2.S COVID-19 vaccine or a placebo. V gene TRBV7-8 combines with J gene TRBJ2-5, with 9 bases fitting TRBD1. CDR3 protein: CASSLQGDRAGFSRVETQYF. Written as DNA, the CDR3 is TGTGCCAGCAGCTTACAGGGGGACAGGGCTGGGTTCTCCCGGGTTGAGACCCAGTACTTC.